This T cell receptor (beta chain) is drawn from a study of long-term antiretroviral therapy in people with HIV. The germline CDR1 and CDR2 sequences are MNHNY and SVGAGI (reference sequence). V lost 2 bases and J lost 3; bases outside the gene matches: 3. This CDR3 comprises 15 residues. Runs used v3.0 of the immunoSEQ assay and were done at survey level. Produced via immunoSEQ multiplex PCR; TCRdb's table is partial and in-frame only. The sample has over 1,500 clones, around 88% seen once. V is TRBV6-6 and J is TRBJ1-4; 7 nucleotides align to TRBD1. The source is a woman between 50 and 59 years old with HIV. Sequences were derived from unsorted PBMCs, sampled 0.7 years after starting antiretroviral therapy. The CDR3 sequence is CASSYPTGANEKLFF. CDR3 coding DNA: TGTGCCAGCAGTTACCCCACAGGGGCTAATGAAAAACTGTTTTTT.